The 3 T cell receptor beta chains presented below share a single source sample, sequenced in a study of CD8+CD57+ T cells in acquired aplastic anemia. The TCR beta profiling, which covered VDJ combination and CDR3 sequence, was carried out using genomic DNA as the template. TCRdb reprocessed the reads via MiXCR and lists one record per CDR3 protein. The sample lists hundreds of thousands of distinct CDR3 sequences; around 30% were seen once. Before being chosen for sequencing, patients had shown CD8+CD57+ cell expansion by flow cytometry. Specimen: sorted CD4+, CD8+, or CD8+CD57+ T cells (not recorded which) from PBMCs. These receptors all stem from a human donor with aplastic anemia.

The J gene is TRBJ2-1, the V gene TRBV12-3 or TRBV12-4; 8 nucleotides match TRBD2. The CDR3 extends over 15 amino acids. The trim removed 7 bases at V and 2 bases at J, leaving 7 bases unmatched. The CDR3 DNA sequence: TGTGCCAGCAACTTAGCGGGAATCCCCTACAATGAGCAGTTCTTC. Protein: CASNLAGIPYNEQFF.

The table lists this clonotype with a few counts. The CDR3 spells CASSLAGQQNQPQHF. CDR3 bases: TGTGCCAGCAGCTTGGCCGGACAGCAAAATCAGCCCCAGCATTTT. The chain couples TRBV5-5 to TRBJ1-5; a possible D gene is TRBD1 (6 bases). The CDR3 sequence is 15 residues long. Germline V lookup: CDR1 SGHKS, CDR2 YYEKEE (reference sequence). V was clipped by 0 bases and J by 4 bases, with 11 bases between them.

This clonotype was seen many times. The chain has TRBV7-2 and TRBJ2-7; 7 bases are shared with TRBD1. This CDR3 has 14 residues. Per germline, CDR1 SGHTA and CDR2 FQGNSA. V shed 5 bases and J 6 bases; nucleotides not matched to a gene: 10. For the CDR3, the DNA is TGTGCCAGCAGCCGGGATAGGGCAGGGGGCGAGCAGTACTTC. Its translation: CASSRDRAGGEQYF.